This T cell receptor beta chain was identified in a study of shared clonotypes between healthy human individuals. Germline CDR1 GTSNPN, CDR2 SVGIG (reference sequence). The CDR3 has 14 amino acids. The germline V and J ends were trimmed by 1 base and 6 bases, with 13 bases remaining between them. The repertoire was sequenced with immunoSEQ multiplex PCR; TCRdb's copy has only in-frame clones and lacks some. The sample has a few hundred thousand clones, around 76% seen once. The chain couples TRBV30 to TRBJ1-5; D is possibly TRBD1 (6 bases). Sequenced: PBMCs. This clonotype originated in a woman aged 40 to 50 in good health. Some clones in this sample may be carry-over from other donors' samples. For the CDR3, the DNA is TGTGCCTGGAGTGCCTTACAGGGAAGTCAGCCCCAGCATTTT. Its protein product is CAWSALQGSQPQHF.